Described below is a single TCR beta chain sequence and its context. Its antigen is still unknown. This sample was taken from a study of PD-1 blockade in classical Hodgkin lymphoma. Study details: Patients were administered nivolumab (3 mg/kg intravenously) every 2 weeks.

General study findings and limits: TCR diversity at baseline was reported to be reduced in newly diagnosed patients relative to healthy donors. Newly diagnosed patients had diversity similar to the baseline diversity of complete responders.

Assay used: immunoSEQ multiplex PCR; TCRdb lists only in-frame clones, some missing. This sample carries about 14,000 clones, approximately 80% of them seen once, and the ten largest clones take 16%. Time point described: cycle 4 day 1 (C4D1), after six to seven weeks of nivolumab. Relapses following autologous stem cell transplantation were seen in all patients, with brentuximab vedotin exposure varying. V lost 4 bases to trimming and J lost 0 bases, with 13 bases between them. This CDR3 contains 15 residues. Germline V gene sequence: CDR1 SGHRS, CDR2 YFSETQ. This receptor was obtained from a human donor with classical Hodgkin lymphoma. This chain joins TRBV5-1 and TRBJ1-1; a weak D match, TRBD1 (5 bases). Sequenced material: peripheral blood mononuclear cells (PBMCs), taken before the fourth cycle of nivolumab. CDR3 region: CASSPGDVLNTEAFF. CDR3 coding DNA: TGCGCCAGCAGCCCCGGGGACGTGTTGAACACTGAAGCTTTCTTT.